These 3 T cell receptor beta chains originate from one sample sequenced in a study of shared clonotypes between healthy human individuals. TCRdb's copy holds only in-frame clones and misses some; the assay was immunoSEQ multiplex PCR. The sample includes around 1.9 million clones, 93% of them seen just once. CD8 cells regarded as naive lacked CD45RO, were positively chosen for CCR7, and omitted terminally differentiated effector memory CD45RA+ cells. The sample taken for sequencing was naive CD8+ T cells from PBMCs. The origin of the receptors is a man younger than 30 in good health. Some clones in this sample may be carry-over from other donors' samples.

V gene TRBV13 combines with J gene TRBJ2-3; perhaps D is TRBD1 or TRBD2 (6 bases each). V shed 3 bases and J shed 6 bases, with 28 bases lying between them. CDR1 and CDR2 (germline): PRHDT, FYEKMQ (reference sequence). The CDR3 contains 19 residues. Written as DNA, the CDR3 is TGTGCCAGCAGCTTTTATTATAGGACAGCCGTGGGCGGGGTGGATACGCAGTATTTT. Protein: CASSFYYRTAVGGVDTQYF.

Points on this clone: The sample holds other DNA sequences that translate to the same CDR3. The chain combines TRBV6-6 with TRBJ2-7; D call uncertain. The CDR3 covers 11 residues. Germline CDR1 MNHNY, CDR2 SVGAGI (reference sequence). Trimming took off 5 bases at V and 3 bases at J, with 5 bases between the two ends. CDR3 bases: TGTGCCAGCAGTCCGAACTACGAGCAGTACTTC. It yields the protein CASSPNYEQYF.

This chain joins TRBV27 and TRBJ1-1, with D possibly TRBD1 on 5 matching bases. This CDR3 comprises 13 residues. Deletions cut 10 bases from V and 7 bases from J, with 19 bases between. Germline assignment: CDR1 MNHEY and CDR2 SMNVEV (reference sequence). The CDR3 sequence is CATSRFGAFEAFF. DNA for the CDR3: TGTGCCACCAGCCGGTTTGGGGCGTTTGAAGCTTTCTTT.